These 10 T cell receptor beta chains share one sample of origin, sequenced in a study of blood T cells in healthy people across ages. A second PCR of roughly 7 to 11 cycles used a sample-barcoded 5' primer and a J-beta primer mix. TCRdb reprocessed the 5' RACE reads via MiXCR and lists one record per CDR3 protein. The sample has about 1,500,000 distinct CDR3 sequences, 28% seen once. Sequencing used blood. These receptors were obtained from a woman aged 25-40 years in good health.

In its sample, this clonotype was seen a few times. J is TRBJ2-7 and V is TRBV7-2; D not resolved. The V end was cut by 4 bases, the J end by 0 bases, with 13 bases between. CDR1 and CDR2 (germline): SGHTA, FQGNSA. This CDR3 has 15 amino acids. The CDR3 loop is CASSSQTASSYEQYF. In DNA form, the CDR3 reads TGTGCCAGCAGCTCACAAACGGCAAGCTCCTACGAGCAGTACTTC. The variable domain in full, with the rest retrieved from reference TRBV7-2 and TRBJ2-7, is GAGVSQSPSNKVTEKGKDVELRCDPISGHTALYWYRQSLGQGLEFLIYFQGNSAPDKSGLPSDRFSAERTGGSVSTLTIQRTQQEDSAVYLCASSSQTASSYEQYFGPGTRLTVT.

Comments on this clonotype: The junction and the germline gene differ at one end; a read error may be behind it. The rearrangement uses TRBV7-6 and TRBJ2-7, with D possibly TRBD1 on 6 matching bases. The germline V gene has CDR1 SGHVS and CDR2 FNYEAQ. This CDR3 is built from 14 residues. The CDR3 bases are TGTGCCGGCAGCTTAAGTCAGGGGTCCTACGAGCAGTACTTC. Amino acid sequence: CAGSLSQGSYEQYF.

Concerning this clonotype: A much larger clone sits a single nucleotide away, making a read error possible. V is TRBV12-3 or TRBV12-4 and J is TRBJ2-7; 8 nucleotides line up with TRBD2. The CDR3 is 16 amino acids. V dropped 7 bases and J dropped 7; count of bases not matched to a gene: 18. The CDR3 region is CASNSAGTRDDNEQYF. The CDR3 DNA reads TGTGCCAGCAATTCCGCCGGGACTAGGGACGACAATGAGCAGTACTTC.

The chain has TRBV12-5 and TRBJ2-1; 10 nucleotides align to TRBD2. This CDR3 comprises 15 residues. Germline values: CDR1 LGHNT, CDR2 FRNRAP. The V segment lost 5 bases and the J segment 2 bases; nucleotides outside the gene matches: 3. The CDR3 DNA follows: TGTGCTAGTGGTCGGACTAGCGGACCCTACAATGAGCAGTTCTTC. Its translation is CASGRTSGPYNEQFF.

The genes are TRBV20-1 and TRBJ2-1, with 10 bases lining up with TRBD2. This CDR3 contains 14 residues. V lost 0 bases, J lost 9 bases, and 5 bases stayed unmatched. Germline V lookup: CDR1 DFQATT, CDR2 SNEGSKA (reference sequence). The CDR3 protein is CSARDSGGRGEQFF. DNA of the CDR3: TGCAGTGCTAGAGATAGCGGGGGGCGGGGTGAGCAGTTCTTC.

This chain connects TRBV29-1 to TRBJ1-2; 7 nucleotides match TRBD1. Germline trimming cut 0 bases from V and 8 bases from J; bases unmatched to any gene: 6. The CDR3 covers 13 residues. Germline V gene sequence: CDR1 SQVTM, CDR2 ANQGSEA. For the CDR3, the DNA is TGCAGCGTTGAAGAGGGGAGACAGGGAGGCTACACCTTC. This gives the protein CSVEEGRQGGYTF.

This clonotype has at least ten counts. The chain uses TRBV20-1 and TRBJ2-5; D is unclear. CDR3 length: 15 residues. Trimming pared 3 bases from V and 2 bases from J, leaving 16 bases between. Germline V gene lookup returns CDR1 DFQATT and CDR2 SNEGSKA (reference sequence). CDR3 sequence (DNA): TGCAGTGCTAGTGATGATTGGGCTTTACAAGAGACCCAGTACTTC. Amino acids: CSASDDWALQETQYF.

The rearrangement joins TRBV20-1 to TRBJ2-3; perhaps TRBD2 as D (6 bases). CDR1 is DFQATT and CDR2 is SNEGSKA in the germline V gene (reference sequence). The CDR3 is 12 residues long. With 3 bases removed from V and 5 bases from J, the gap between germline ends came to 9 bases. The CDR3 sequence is CSAREAGDTQYF. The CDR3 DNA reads TGCAGTGCTAGGGAAGCGGGAGATACGCAGTATTTT.

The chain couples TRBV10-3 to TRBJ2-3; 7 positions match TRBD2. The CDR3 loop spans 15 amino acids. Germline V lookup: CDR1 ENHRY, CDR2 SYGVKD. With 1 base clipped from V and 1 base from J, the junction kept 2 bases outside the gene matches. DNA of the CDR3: TGTGCCATCAGTGAGTTAAGCGGGGGCACAGATACGCAGTATTTT. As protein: CAISELSGGTDTQYF.

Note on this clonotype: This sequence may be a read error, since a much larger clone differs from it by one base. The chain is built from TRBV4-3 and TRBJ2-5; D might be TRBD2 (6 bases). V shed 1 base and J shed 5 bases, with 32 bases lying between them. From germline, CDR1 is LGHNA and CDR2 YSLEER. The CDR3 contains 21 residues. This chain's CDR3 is CASSQGPRFSGTCAGSETQYF. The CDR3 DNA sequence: TGCGCCAGCAGCCAAGGGCCGCGGTTTAGTGGGACTTGCGCGGGCTCGGAGACCCAGTACTTC.